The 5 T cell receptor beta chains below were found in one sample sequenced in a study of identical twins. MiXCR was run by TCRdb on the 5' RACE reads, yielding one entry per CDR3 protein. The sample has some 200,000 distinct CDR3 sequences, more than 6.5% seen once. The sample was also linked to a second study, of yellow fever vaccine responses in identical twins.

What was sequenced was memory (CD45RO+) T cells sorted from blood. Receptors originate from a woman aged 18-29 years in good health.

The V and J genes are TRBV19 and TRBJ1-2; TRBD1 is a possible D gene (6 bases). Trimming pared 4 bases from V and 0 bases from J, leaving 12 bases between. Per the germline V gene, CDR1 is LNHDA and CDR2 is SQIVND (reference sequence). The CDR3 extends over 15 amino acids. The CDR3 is CASSTGQYPNYGYTF. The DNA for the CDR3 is TGTGCCAGTAGTACTGGACAGTACCCTAACTATGGCTACACCTTC.

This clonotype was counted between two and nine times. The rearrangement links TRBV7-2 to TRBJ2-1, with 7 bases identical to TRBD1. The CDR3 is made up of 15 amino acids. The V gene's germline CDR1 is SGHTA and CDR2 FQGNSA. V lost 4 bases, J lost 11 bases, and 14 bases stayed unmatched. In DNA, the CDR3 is TGTGCCAGCAGCTCTCGCAGGGGGTTGGGGTGGAAGCAGTTCTTC. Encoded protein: CASSSRRGLGWKQFF. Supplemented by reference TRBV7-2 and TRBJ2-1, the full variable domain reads GAGVSQSPSNKVTEKGKDVELRCDPISGHTALYWYRQSLGQGLEFLIYFQGNSAPDKSGLPSDRFSAERTGGSVSTLTIQRTQQEDSAVYLCASSSRRGLGWKQFFGPGTRLTVL.

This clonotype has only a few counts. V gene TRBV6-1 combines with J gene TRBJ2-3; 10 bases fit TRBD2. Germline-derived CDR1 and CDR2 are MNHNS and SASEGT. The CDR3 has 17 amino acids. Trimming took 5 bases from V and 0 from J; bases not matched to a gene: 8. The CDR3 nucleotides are TGTGCCAGCAGTCGGGGACTAGCGACAAAAAGCACAGATACGCAGTATTTT. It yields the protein CASSRGLATKSTDTQYF.

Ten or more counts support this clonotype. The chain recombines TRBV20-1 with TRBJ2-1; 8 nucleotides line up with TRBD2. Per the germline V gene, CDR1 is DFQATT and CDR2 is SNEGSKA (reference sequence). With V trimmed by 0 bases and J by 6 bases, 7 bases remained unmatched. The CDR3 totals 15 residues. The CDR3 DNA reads TGCAGTGCTAGAGACGGGAGGGCCCGGACCAATGAGCAGTTCTTC. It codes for CSARDGRARTNEQFF.

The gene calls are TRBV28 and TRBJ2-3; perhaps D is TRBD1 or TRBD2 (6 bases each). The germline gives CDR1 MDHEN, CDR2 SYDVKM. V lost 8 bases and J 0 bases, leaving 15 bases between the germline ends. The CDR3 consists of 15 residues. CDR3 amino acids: CASGWGASSTDTQYF. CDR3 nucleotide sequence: TGTGCCAGCGGTTGGGGGGCCTCTAGCACAGATACGCAGTATTTT. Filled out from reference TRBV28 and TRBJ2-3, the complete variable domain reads DVKVTQSSRYLVKRTGEKVFLECVQDMDHENMFWYRQDPGLGLRLIYFSYDVKMKEKGDIPEGYSVSREKKERFSLILESASTNQTSMYLCASGWGASSTDTQYFGPGTRLTVL.